This is a list of T cell receptor beta chains from one sample in a study of T-cell memory formation after mild COVID-19. TCRdb analysed the 5' RACE reads with MiXCR anew, one entry per CDR3 protein. Of approximately 430,000 distinct CDR3 sequences in the sample, roughly a quarter were seen once. The sequenced sample consisted of PBMCs or a T cell subset sorted from them (not recorded which). These receptors all stem from an adult woman who had mild COVID-19 (a few samples of this study predate the infection). Cell type and time point are not known. CDR3s leave out the opening cysteine and the closing phenylalanine or tryptophan.

J gene,V gene,CDR3 protein
TRBJ2-5,TRBV12-3/TRBV12-4,ASSGRQGMRETQY
TRBJ2-1,TRBV6-5,ATLGQGGGHEQF
TRBJ2-3,TRBV14,ASSQLGRGTQY
TRBJ1-1,TRBV29-1,SAATGDTEAF
TRBJ2-1,TRBV7-9,ASRAASNEQF
TRBJ2-7,TRBV4-1,ASSAVLGGNEQY
TRBJ2-1,TRBV12-3/TRBV12-4,ASSAQGPWNNEQF
TRBJ2-3,TRBV24-1,ATSEPGASTDTQY
TRBJ2-5,TRBV25-1,ASSDDLGTPQETQY
TRBJ1-1,TRBV29-1,SVRPGGQGLVAF
TRBJ1-1,TRBV5-5,ASSIGQANTEAF
TRBJ2-1,TRBV30,AWSGFVSYNEQF
TRBJ2-7,TRBV12-3/TRBV12-4,ASSWSTYEQY
TRBJ2-2,TRBV7-2,ASSFRAGNTGELF
TRBJ2-7,TRBV29-1,SVEEGGTYEQY
TRBJ2-2,TRBV9,ASSVDRRTTGELF
TRBJ2-2,TRBV29-1,SPSRTGKSGELF
TRBJ2-7,TRBV30,AWSPRYEQY
TRBJ1-5,TRBV7-9,ASSLISGPGGYQPQH
TRBJ2-2,TRBV20-1,SARDTWHTGELF
TRBJ2-3,TRBV7-3,ASSSRHGRTDTQY
TRBJ1-2,TRBV27,ASSVQGARGSGYT
TRBJ2-7,TRBV20-1,SARGGRGSLNEQY
TRBJ2-7,TRBV9,ASSVDWRGEQY
TRBJ1-5,TRBV20-1,SARDTQAINQPQH
TRBJ2-1,TRBV15,ATSRSRDEQF
TRBJ2-1,TRBV6-1,ASSEALGRARNEQF
TRBJ2-7,TRBV7-2,ASSFKTSGRALEQY
TRBJ1-2,TRBV10-3,AITSKGTGGNYGYT
TRBJ2-2,TRBV6-2/TRBV6-3,ASSYPTGNTGELF
TRBJ1-2,TRBV7-6,ASSLNNNYGYT
TRBJ2-1,TRBV29-1,SVFPTGYNEQF
TRBJ1-4,TRBV12-3/TRBV12-4,ASSPIKGNEKLF
TRBJ2-7,TRBV21-1,ASSRDRGLCEQY
TRBJ2-2,TRBV3-1,ASSRPFANTGELF
TRBJ1-2,TRBV25-1,ASTRGWNYGYT
TRBJ2-6,TRBV5-6,ASSLPGLTGANVLT
TRBJ2-4,TRBV4-1,ASSQLNTGAKNIQY
TRBJ2-2,TRBV2,ASQTRDTGELF
TRBJ1-1,TRBV7-2,ASSLGMANTEAF